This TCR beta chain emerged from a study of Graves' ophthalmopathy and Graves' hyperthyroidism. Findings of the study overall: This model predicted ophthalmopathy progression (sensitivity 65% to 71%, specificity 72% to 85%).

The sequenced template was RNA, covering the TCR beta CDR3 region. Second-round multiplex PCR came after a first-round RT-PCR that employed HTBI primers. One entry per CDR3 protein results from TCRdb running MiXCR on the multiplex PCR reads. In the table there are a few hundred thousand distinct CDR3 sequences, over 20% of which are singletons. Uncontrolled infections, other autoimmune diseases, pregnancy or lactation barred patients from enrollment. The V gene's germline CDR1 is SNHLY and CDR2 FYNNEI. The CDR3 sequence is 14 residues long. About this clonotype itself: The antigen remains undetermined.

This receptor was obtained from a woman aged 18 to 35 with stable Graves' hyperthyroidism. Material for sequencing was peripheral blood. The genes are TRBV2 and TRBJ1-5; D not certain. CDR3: CATSESYSNQPQHF. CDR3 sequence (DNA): TGTGCTACCAGTGAGAGTTATAGCAATCAGCCCCAGCATTTT. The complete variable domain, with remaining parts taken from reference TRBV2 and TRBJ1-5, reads EPEVTQTPSHQVTQMGQEVILRCVPISNHLYFYWYRQILGQKVEFLVSFYNNEISEKSEIFDDQFSVERPDGSNFTLKIRSTKLEDSAMYFCATSESYSNQPQHFGDGTRLSIL.